Following are 7 T cell receptor beta chains from one sample sequenced in a study of CD8 T cells in ankylosing spondylitis (dated by TCRdb to 2017 to 2019). The library was obtained by 5' RACE. The sequencer listed for this sample is Illumina HiSeq 2500. The public reads were quality trimmed at Q25 with fastp and then assembled into clones with MiXCR by TCRdb, keeping productive beta chains. Here each entry gathers all rows of one CDR3 protein and keeps the most common genes and DNA. This sample is represented by 250,000 to 400,000 distinct CDR3 sequences; 9.5% to 13% of them were singletons. The ten most abundant clones make up roughly 9% of the sample. Sequencing was carried out using blood, either unsorted or a sorted T cell fraction (not recorded which). The receptors derive from a female donor with ankylosing spondylitis or in good health (not recorded which).

This clonotype came up a few times. The V call is TRBV18, the J call TRBJ1-5, with D possibly being TRBD1 (6 bases). The CDR3 has 14 amino acids. CDR1 is KGHSH and CDR2 is LQKENI in the germline V gene. V dropped 2 bases and J dropped 7 bases, with 12 bases sitting between them. The CDR3 protein is CASSPSDRIQPQHF. In nucleotides, the CDR3 is TGTGCCAGCTCACCATCCGACAGGATCCAGCCCCAGCATTTT.

The table lists this clonotype with a count of one. The chain links TRBV20-1 to TRBJ1-5, with D uncertain. The ends were cut back, 6 bases at V and 1 base at J, with 16 bases in the middle. The CDR3 loop spans 15 amino acids. Germline lookup yields CDR1 DFQATT and CDR2 SNEGSKA (reference sequence). The DNA of the CDR3 is TGCAGTGCGTCGGAGGTCCAGAGGAGCAATCAGCCCCAGCATTTT. Translation gives CSASEVQRSNQPQHF.

This clonotype occurred many times. The chain recombines TRBV6-5 with TRBJ1-2; 9 bases are shared with TRBD1. Germline CDR1 and CDR2: MNHEY and SVGAGI. Trimming at V came to 0 bases and at J to 5 bases, leaving 7 bases not matched to a gene. This CDR3 spans 16 amino acids. The CDR3 reads CASSYSTGQGGYGYTF. In DNA form, the CDR3 reads TGTGCCAGCAGTTACTCCACGGGACAGGGTGGTTATGGCTACACCTTC.

The chain couples TRBV5-1 to TRBJ2-1; 7 bases line up with TRBD1. CDR1 and CDR2 from the germline V gene are SGHRS and YFSETQ. The ends lost 6 bases at V and 4 bases at J; junction bases unmatched: 10. The CDR3 is 15 amino acids. This CDR3 is CASTETGILYNEQFF. In nucleotides, the CDR3 is TGCGCCAGCACCGAGACAGGGATACTTTACAATGAGCAGTTCTTC.

The CDR3 region is CSARDRGQDRASGYTF. For the CDR3, the DNA is TGCAGTGCTAGAGATCGGGGGCAGGACAGGGCGTCTGGCTACACCTTC. The chain employs TRBV20-1 and TRBJ1-2; 8 bases align to TRBD1. The CDR3 spans 16 residues. Germline CDR1 and CDR2: DFQATT and SNEGSKA (reference sequence). Trimming cost V 0 bases and J 7 bases; bases outside gene matches: 13.

This clonotype has a handful of counts. The J gene is TRBJ2-1, the V gene TRBV5-5; the match to TRBD2 covers 10 bases. The V gene's germline CDR1 is SGHKS and CDR2 YYEKEE (reference sequence). V trimming: 6 bases; J trimming: 3 bases; junction bases outside the gene matches: 6. This CDR3 spans 15 amino acids. The CDR3: CASTRTSGNYNEQFF. CDR3 DNA: TGTGCCAGCACTCGGACTAGCGGAAACTACAATGAGCAGTTCTTC. The whole variable domain, filled in from reference TRBV5-5 and TRBJ2-1, reads DAGVTQSPTHLIKTRGQQVTLRCSPISGHKSVSWYQQVLGQGPQFIFQYYEKEERGRGNFPDRFSARQFPNYSSELNVNALLLGDSALYLCASTRTSGNYNEQFFGPGTRLTVL.

This clonotype has only a few counts. The chain combines TRBV12-3 or TRBV12-4 with TRBJ2-1; D not certain. V was trimmed by 4 bases and J by 0 bases, leaving 16 bases between them. The CDR3 extends over 17 amino acids. CDR3 in amino acids: CASSSYEQSSSYNEQFF. The CDR3 region has the DNA TGTGCCAGCAGTTCCTACGAGCAATCTAGCTCCTACAATGAGCAGTTCTTC.